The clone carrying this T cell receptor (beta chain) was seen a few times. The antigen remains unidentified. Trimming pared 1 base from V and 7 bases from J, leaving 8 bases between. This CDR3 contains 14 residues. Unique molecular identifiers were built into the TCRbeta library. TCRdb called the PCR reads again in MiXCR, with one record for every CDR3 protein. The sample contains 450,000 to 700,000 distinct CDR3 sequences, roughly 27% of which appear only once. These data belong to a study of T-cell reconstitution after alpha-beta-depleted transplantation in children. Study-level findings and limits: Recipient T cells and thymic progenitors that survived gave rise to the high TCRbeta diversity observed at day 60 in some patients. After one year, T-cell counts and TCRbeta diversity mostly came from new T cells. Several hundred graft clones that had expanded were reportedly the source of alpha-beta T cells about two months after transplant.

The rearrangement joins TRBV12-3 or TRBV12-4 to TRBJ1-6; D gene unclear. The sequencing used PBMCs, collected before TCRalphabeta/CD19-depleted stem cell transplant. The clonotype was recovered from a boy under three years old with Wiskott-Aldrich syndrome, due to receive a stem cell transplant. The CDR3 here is CASSLVGRNSPLHF. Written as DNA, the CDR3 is TGTGCCAGCAGTTTAGTAGGGCGGAATTCACCCCTCCACTTT.